This T cell receptor (beta chain) was retrieved from a study of blood T cell repertoires in COVID-19. Turning to the study itself: Acute-phase and convalescent COVID-19 samples originated in the United States, Italy and Spain.

TCRdb's table, derived via immunoSEQ multiplex PCR, lists solely in-frame clones and lacks some. The sample has some 99,000 clones, around 80% seen once. The CDR3 extends over 16 amino acids. The germline V gene encodes CDR1 MNHEY and CDR2 SVGAGI. J lost 8 bases, V lost 3 bases, and 10 bases had no gene match. The TCR comes from a human donor in a cohort sampled during active or convalescent COVID-19. The V and J genes are TRBV6-5 and TRBJ2-2; 9 bases are shared with TRBD1. The sequenced sample was peripheral blood. The CDR3 DNA reads as TGTGCCAGCAGTTATCGGACAGGGGTACCCCAGGGGGAGCTGTTTTTT. Protein product: CASSYRTGVPQGELFF.